The 29 T cell receptor beta chains reported below all come from one sample, sequenced in a study of T cell responses to AZD1222 COVID-19 vaccine. Sequenced by immunoSEQ multiplex PCR; TCRdb stores in-frame clones only, minus some. Found here are approximately 100,000 clones, about 90% of them singletons; the top ten hold 5.2%. The sequencing used peripheral blood, collected on day 0 of AZD1222 vaccination. The receptors were sampled from an adult in good health.

The sample holds one count of this clone. CDR3 protein: CASSSPLSLQSTDTQYF. The CDR3 nucleotides are TGTGCCAGCAGCTCCCCACTATCGCTTCAAAGCACAGATACGCAGTATTTT. V usage is TRBV28 and J usage is TRBJ2-3, with unresolved D. V gave up 6 bases and J gave up 0 bases, with 19 bases separating them. CDR3 size: 17 residues. Germline V lookup: CDR1 MDHEN, CDR2 SYDVKM.

The rearrangement joins TRBV11-2 to TRBJ2-7; D is perhaps TRBD1 (6 bases). V shed 1 base and J shed 0 bases, with 13 bases lying between them. The germline gives CDR1 SGHAT, CDR2 FQNNGV. This CDR3 contains 16 residues. The CDR3 loop reads CASSLGNLGHSYEQYF. In nucleotides, the CDR3 is TGTGCCAGCAGCTTAGGAAACCTGGGACACTCCTACGAGCAGTACTTC.

The chain recombines TRBV4-1 with TRBJ2-5; D might be TRBD2 (6 bases). The CDR3 runs 14 residues. Trimming removed 3 bases at V and 2 bases at J, with 10 bases between. Germline CDR1 MGHRA, CDR2 YSYEKL. CDR3 nucleotide sequence: TGCGCCAGCAGCCAGCGGGACGATCAAGAGACCCAGTACTTC. Translated: CASSQRDDQETQYF.

The chain carries TRBV9 and TRBJ2-7; possible D gene TRBD2, 6 bases. Trimming left V 4 bases short and J 5 bases short, with 19 bases between. Germline CDR1 is SGDLS and CDR2 is YYNGEE. This CDR3 region has 15 residues. The CDR3 DNA reads TGTGCCAGCAGCATCGGAGGGACGCCCCTCCACGAGCAGTACTTC. Amino acid sequence: CASSIGGTPLHEQYF.

The chain combines TRBV27 with TRBJ2-6, with TRBD1 matching 7 bases. The length of the CDR3 is 18 residues. V was clipped by 5 bases and J by 1 base; unmatched bases: 11. Per germline, CDR1 MNHEY and CDR2 SMNVEV (reference sequence). In DNA form, the CDR3 reads TGTGCCAGCAGTCCGACAGGCTACAGGGGTTCTGGGGCCAACGTCCTGACTTTC. It is translated as CASSPTGYRGSGANVLTF.

DNA of the CDR3: TGTGCCAGCTCACGGGCTAGCGGGACGTACCAAGAGACCCAGTACTTC. This gives the protein CASSRASGTYQETQYF. V and J are TRBV18 and TRBJ2-5, with TRBD2 matching over 9 bases. The germline V gene encodes CDR1 KGHSH and CDR2 LQKENI. V dropped 4 bases and J dropped 0; count of bases not matched to a gene: 6. CDR3 length: 16 amino acids.

The rearrangement joins TRBV19 to TRBJ2-3; D is perhaps TRBD2 (6 bases). Trimming pared 4 bases from V and 4 bases from J, leaving 12 bases between. Germline V gives CDR1 LNHDA, CDR2 SQIVND (reference sequence). The CDR3 contains 14 residues. CDR3 sequence reads: CASSTQTSADTQYF. The DNA for the CDR3 is TGTGCCAGTAGTACCCAGACTAGTGCAGATACGCAGTATTTT.

The rearrangement links TRBV3-1 (or the pseudogene TRBV3-2) to TRBJ2-1, with a weak D call TRBD1 (6 bases). Germline V gene data show CDR1 as LGHDT and CDR2 as YNNKEL (reference sequence). V dropped 4 bases and J dropped 7 bases, with 23 bases sitting between them. The CDR3 is made up of 17 amino acids. The CDR3, as DNA: TGTGCCAGCAGCCGCTGGGGGTCCAACAGGGAGACGAATGAGCAGTTCTTC. Translating gives CASSRWGSNRETNEQFF.

The chain employs TRBV7-6 and TRBJ2-3; the D call may be TRBD1 or TRBD2 (6 bases each). CDR1 and CDR2 (germline): SGHVS, FNYEAQ. The CDR3 covers 17 residues. Trimming removed 4 bases at V and 0 bases at J, with 17 bases between. The chain's CDR3 is CASSSPLGGSSTDTQYF. The CDR3, as DNA: TGTGCCAGCAGCTCCCCCCTAGGGGGGTCTAGCACAGATACGCAGTATTTT.

The chain employs TRBV20-1 and TRBJ1-2; possible D gene TRBD1, 5 bases. V lost 6 bases and J lost 8, with 10 bases in between. The CDR3 length is 10 residues. Germline-derived CDR1 and CDR2 are DFQATT and SNEGSKA (reference sequence). Here the CDR3 DNA reads TGCAGTGCCCAGGGAGAGGGCTACACCTTC. Amino acids: CSAQGEGYTF.

The chain links TRBV2 to TRBJ2-1, with TRBD2 identical over 9 bases. J was trimmed by 2 bases and V by 4 bases; bases with no gene match: 3. In germline, CDR1 is SNHLY, CDR2 FYNNEI. CDR3 length: 15 residues. The CDR3 nucleotides read TGTGCCAGCAGTGCGGCTAGCGGGACCTACAATGAGCAGTTCTTC. Residues: CASSAASGTYNEQFF.

The chain carries TRBV6-9 and TRBJ2-1; a weak D match, TRBD2 (5 bases). CDR3 size: 13 residues. Trimming cost V 2 bases and J 8 bases, with 10 bases left between them. CDR1 and CDR2 (germline): MNHGY, SVAAGI. The CDR3 sequence: CASSYEGRDEQFF. The DNA for the CDR3 is TGTGCCAGCAGTTATGAGGGCCGCGATGAGCAGTTCTTC.

V is TRBV9 and J is TRBJ2-1; 7 bases agree with TRBD2. CDR1 SGDLS and CDR2 YYNGEE come from the germline V gene. Germline trimming cut 3 bases from V and 8 bases from J; bases unmatched to any gene: 14. This CDR3 region has 16 residues. In DNA form, the CDR3 reads TGTGCCAGCAGCGAGACTAGCCACCTCGCCGGGTATGAGCAGTTCTTC. Protein: CASSETSHLAGYEQFF.

V usage is TRBV5-1 and J usage is TRBJ2-2; 12 positions agree with TRBD2. V lost 0 bases, J lost 3 bases, and 6 bases stayed unmatched. Germline values: CDR1 SGHRS, CDR2 YFSETQ. The CDR3 contains 18 residues. CDR3 in amino acids: CASSLGLAGDLDTGELFF. The CDR3 DNA is TGCGCCAGCAGCTTGGGACTAGCGGGAGATCTGGACACCGGGGAGCTGTTTTTT. Together with reference TRBV5-1 and TRBJ2-2, the CDR3 gives the full variable domain: KAGVTQTPRYLIKTRGQQVTLSCSPISGHRSVSWYQQTPGQGLQFLFEYFSETQRNKGNFPGRFSGRQFSNSRSEMNVSTLELGDSALYLCASSLGLAGDLDTGELFFGEGSRLTVL.

This sequence joins TRBV20-1 and TRBJ2-7; D remains unclear. Trimming removed 3 bases at V and 5 bases at J, with 5 bases between. The CDR3 covers 10 residues. In germline, CDR1 is DFQATT, CDR2 SNEGSKA (reference sequence). CDR3 in DNA: TGCAGTGCTAGTGCTGACGAGCAGTACTTC. Residues: CSASADEQYF.

This clone was observed once. The junction shows a germline mismatch at one end, possibly a read error. The chain uses TRBV6-1 and TRBJ2-2; 8 nucleotides line up with TRBD1. The CDR3 contains 15 residues. Germline V gives CDR1 MNHNS, CDR2 SASEGT. The CDR3 sequence is CASREDRVDTGELFF. The CDR3 nucleotides read TGTGCCAGCCGTGAGGACAGGGTTGACACCGGGGAGCTGTTTTTT.

The V and J genes are TRBV5-6 and TRBJ2-2; TRBD1 is a possible D gene (6 bases). Trimming removed 4 bases from V and 3 bases from J, with 13 bases in between. The CDR3 consists of 15 residues. CDR1 is SGHDT, CDR2 YYEEEE, per germline. This CDR3 reads CASSDGTLHTGELFF. As DNA, the CDR3 is TGTGCCAGCAGCGACGGGACACTACACACCGGGGAGCTGTTTTTT.

The chain couples TRBV19 to TRBJ2-3; D not resolved. Trimming took 7 bases from V and 2 from J, leaving 13 bases between them. This CDR3 comprises 14 residues. Germline V gene data show CDR1 as LNHDA and CDR2 as SQIVND (reference sequence). As DNA, the CDR3 is TGTGCCAGTATGGCCAGTCTGGCCACAGATACGCAGTATTTT. Translating gives CASMASLATDTQYF.

V gene TRBV28 combines with J gene TRBJ2-1, with unresolved D. The V gene's germline CDR1 is MDHEN and CDR2 SYDVKM. Trimming stripped 8 bases from V and 0 bases from J, with 14 bases between. CDR3 size: 15 residues. In nucleotides, the CDR3 is TGTGCCAGCGGGTCCAGTCACAGCTCCTACAATGAGCAGTTCTTC. Translation: CASGSSHSSYNEQFF.

The chain joins TRBV5-1 to TRBJ1-6; a weak D match, TRBD1 (6 bases). The CDR3 loop spans 15 amino acids. Germline-derived CDR1 and CDR2 are SGHRS and YFSETQ. The V and J ends lost 5 bases and 7 bases respectively, with 16 bases between them. The DNA of the CDR3 is TGCGCCAGCAGGGCCGCGACGGGGGCGAATTCACCCCTCCACTTT. This gives the protein CASRAATGANSPLHF.

The chain is built from TRBV11-2 and TRBJ2-7; D uncertain. The CDR3 consists of 14 residues. The V gene lost 1 base and the J gene lost 3 bases, with 10 bases spanning the gap. Germline V lookup: CDR1 SGHAT, CDR2 FQNNGV. The CDR3: CASSLGGGDYEQYF. CDR3 coding DNA: TGTGCCAGCAGCTTAGGCGGCGGAGACTACGAGCAGTACTTC.

This rearrangement joins TRBV7-9 to TRBJ1-5, with a weak D call TRBD1 (5 bases). The CDR3 is 15 amino acids. Germline assignment: CDR1 SEHNR and CDR2 FQNEAQ (reference sequence). V gave up 1 base and J gave up 5 bases, with 12 bases separating them. The CDR3 here is CASSLVGAADQPQHF. The CDR3 DNA follows: TGTGCCAGCAGCTTAGTCGGGGCAGCTGATCAGCCCCAGCATTTT.

This chain joins TRBV19 and TRBJ2-7; 15 bases are shared with TRBD2. There are 17 residues in the CDR3. With V trimmed by 1 base and J by 1 base, 2 bases remained unmatched. Germline CDR1 and CDR2: LNHDA and SQIVND (reference sequence). The CDR3 coding sequence is TGTGCCAGTAGTATAGCCGGACTAGCGGGAGGGTCCTACGAGCAGTACTTC. This gives the protein CASSIAGLAGGSYEQYF.

The V gene is TRBV29-1, the J gene TRBJ2-7; a weak D match, TRBD2 (6 bases). V was clipped by 4 bases and J by 0 bases, with 13 bases between them. The CDR3 covers 14 residues. Germline V gene sequence: CDR1 SQVTM, CDR2 ANQGSEA. The CDR3 protein is CSVGWGRSSYEQYF. CDR3 DNA: TGCAGCGTTGGGTGGGGGAGGAGCTCCTACGAGCAGTACTTC.

V and J are TRBV28 and TRBJ2-7; no definite D call. Trimming left V 5 bases short and J 7 bases short, with 9 bases between. The CDR3 runs to 11 residues. Germline CDR1 is MDHEN and CDR2 is SYDVKM. The chain's CDR3 is CASSGPWEQYF. The CDR3 region has the DNA TGTGCCAGCAGTGGGCCCTGGGAGCAGTACTTC.

V usage is TRBV18 and J usage is TRBJ1-4; TRBD1 agrees at 8 bases. J lost 8 bases, V lost 4 bases, and 6 bases had no gene match. The CDR3 loop spans 14 amino acids. The germline V gene has CDR1 KGHSH and CDR2 LQKENI. The CDR3 nucleotides read TGTGCCAGCTCACGAGACAGGGGAGAGGAAAAACTGTTTTTT. The encoded protein is CASSRDRGEEKLFF. Variable domain in full (rest from reference TRBV18 and TRBJ1-4): NAGVMQNPRHLVRRRGQEARLRCSPMKGHSHVYWYRQLPEEGLKFMVYLQKENIIDESGMPKERFSAEFPKEGPSILRIQQVVRGDSAAYFCASSRDRGEEKLFFGSGTQLSVL.

The chain carries TRBV29-1 and TRBJ2-1, with D perhaps matching TRBD1 or TRBD2 (5 bases each). CDR3 length equals 12 residues. V lost 5 bases, J lost 10 bases, and 15 bases lay in between. The germline V gene has CDR1 SQVTM and CDR2 ANQGSEA. The CDR3 loop reads CSVSREGLEQFF. The DNA of the CDR3 is TGCAGCGTTTCTCGTGAGGGGTTGGAGCAGTTCTTC.

The chain has TRBV27 and TRBJ2-2; no definite D call. The CDR3 is made up of 16 amino acids. Trimming took off 3 bases at V and 4 bases at J, with 15 bases between the two ends. The germline V gene encodes CDR1 MNHEY and CDR2 SMNVEV (reference sequence). The CDR3: CASSFIGFGTTGELFF. The CDR3 DNA reads as TGTGCCAGCAGTTTCATCGGTTTCGGCACCACCGGGGAGCTGTTTTTT.

J is TRBJ2-5 and V is TRBV28; maybe TRBD2 (6 bases). The CDR3 is made up of 15 amino acids. V was pared by 5 bases and J by 5 bases, with 18 bases between. Looked up from germline, CDR1 is MDHEN and CDR2 is SYDVKM. The CDR3 nucleotides read TGTGCCAGCAGTCGCAGGGAGGAGGGAGGTGAGACCCAGTACTTC. This codes for CASSRREEGGETQYF.